Following are 10 T cell receptor beta chains from one sample sequenced in a study of shared clonotypes between healthy human individuals. The data were produced by immunoSEQ multiplex PCR, yet TCRdb's version contains in-frame clones alone and is incomplete. The sample lists 2 million to 2.5 million clones, more than 80% occurring once. Sequencing was performed on naive CD4+ T cells from PBMCs. Subset of the sample: CD45RA+ positively selected. The receptors stem from a man between 18 and 29 years old in good health. Some clones in this sample may be carry-over from other donors' samples.

This clone was counted a single time. Other DNA sequences in this sample translate to the same CDR3. V gene TRBV5-6 combines with J gene TRBJ2-7; 7 bases are a match to TRBD2. V shed 2 bases, J shed 6 bases, and the junction held 8 bases outside the gene matches. The length of the CDR3 is 14 residues. Germline assignment: CDR1 SGHDT and CDR2 YYEEEE. This CDR3 reads CASSLGPGGPEQYF. In nucleotides, the CDR3 is TGTGCCAGCAGCTTAGGACCGGGAGGCCCCGAGCAGTACTTC. The variable domain in full, with the rest retrieved from reference TRBV5-6 and TRBJ2-7, is DAGVTQSPTHLIKTRGQQVTLRCSPKSGHDTVSWYQQALGQGPQFIFQYYEEEERQRGNFPDRFSGHQFPNYSSELNVNALLLGDSALYLCASSLGPGGPEQYFGPGTRLTVT.

This sequence joins TRBV29-1 and TRBJ2-7; D gene uncertain. The germline CDR1 and CDR2 sequences are SQVTM and ANQGSEA. The CDR3 runs 12 residues. Trimming pared 1 base from V and 2 bases from J, leaving 6 bases between. The CDR3 here is CSVEGVTYEQYF. CDR3 DNA: TGCAGCGTTGAAGGGGTCACCTACGAGCAGTACTTC.

Worth noting for this clone: The same CDR3 can be traced to other DNA sequences in this sample. The gene calls are TRBV30 and TRBJ2-5; D ambiguous. The CDR3 covers 13 residues. The germline gives CDR1 GTSNPN, CDR2 SVGIG (reference sequence). Trimming pared 2 bases from V and 1 base from J, leaving 8 bases between. This CDR3 is CAWSSGIQETQYF. The CDR3 bases are TGTGCCTGGAGTTCTGGCATCCAAGAGACCCAGTACTTC.

The CDR3, as DNA: TGTGCCAGCAGCTCGGGACGCTGGAGGGAGGAAAAACTGTTTTTT. Encoded protein: CASSSGRWREEKLFF. The J gene is TRBJ1-4, the V gene TRBV11-2; D is possibly TRBD1 (5 bases). The CDR3 loop spans 15 amino acids. Trimming removed 4 bases from V and 8 bases from J, with 17 bases in between. Germline values: CDR1 SGHAT, CDR2 FQNNGV.

The rearrangement links TRBV5-1 to TRBJ2-1, with TRBD1 identical over 7 bases. Trimming took 4 bases from V and 3 from J; bases not matched to a gene: 7. Germline assignment: CDR1 SGHRS and CDR2 YFSETQ. The CDR3 length is 15 residues. The CDR3 nucleotides are TGCGCCAGCAGCCCCAGGGGGACCCTCTACAATGAGCAGTTCTTC. Translated, it gives CASSPRGTLYNEQFF. Full variable domain (rest looked up from reference TRBV5-1 and TRBJ2-1): KAGVTQTPRYLIKTRGQQVTLSCSPISGHRSVSWYQQTPGQGLQFLFEYFSETQRNKGNFPGRFSGRQFSNSRSEMNVSTLELGDSALYLCASSPRGTLYNEQFFGPGTRLTVL.

This clone occurred once. The DNA of the CDR3 is TGTGCCAGCAGCTTAGGGACAGGCTGGGGAGCTTTCTTT. Amino acid sequence: CASSLGTGWGAFF. The genes are TRBV7-9 and TRBJ1-1; 7 positions match TRBD1. Unmatched junction bases numbered 6, after V lost 1 base and J lost 10 bases. CDR1 and CDR2 from the germline V gene are SEHNR and FQNEAQ (reference sequence). This CDR3 contains 13 residues.

The V gene is TRBV11-2, the J gene TRBJ1-3; 7 nucleotides match TRBD1. The CDR3 contains 16 residues. Germline-derived CDR1 and CDR2 are SGHAT and FQNNGV. V gave up 5 bases and J gave up 0 bases; unmatched junction bases: 7. The CDR3 spells CASSELQGPSGNTIYF. CDR3 nucleotides: TGTGCCAGCAGCGAGTTACAGGGGCCCTCTGGAAACACCATATATTTT.

The chain carries TRBV5-1 and TRBJ2-1, with 14 bases lining up with TRBD2. Per the germline V gene, CDR1 is SGHRS and CDR2 is YFSETQ. V shed 4 bases and J 9 bases; nucleotides not matched to a gene: 6. This CDR3 contains 15 residues. The CDR3 nucleotides read TGCGCCAGCAGCGAGGGGACTAGCGGGAGTTTTGAGCAGTTCTTC. Encoded protein: CASSEGTSGSFEQFF.

This clone has just a few counts. The same CDR3 also results from other DNA sequences found in this sample. V gene TRBV6-6 combines with J gene TRBJ2-5; D remains unclear. The CDR3 covers 12 residues. Trimming stripped 0 bases from V and 5 bases from J, with 4 bases between. The germline V gene encodes CDR1 MNHNY and CDR2 SVGAGI (reference sequence). The CDR3 DNA is TGTGCCAGCAGTTACTCCGGGGAGACCCAGTACTTC. Translated, it gives CASSYSGETQYF.

This chain links TRBV6-1 with TRBJ1-5, with a weak D call TRBD1 (5 bases). This CDR3 is 17 amino acids long. The germline gives CDR1 MNHNS, CDR2 SASEGT. V was shortened by 4 bases and J by 2 bases, with 18 bases between the two germline ends. CDR3 nucleotides: TGTGCCAGCAGTGTTCAGGGAGTCTCCGGGGGCAATCAGCCCCAGCATTTT. Its protein is CASSVQGVSGGNQPQHF.